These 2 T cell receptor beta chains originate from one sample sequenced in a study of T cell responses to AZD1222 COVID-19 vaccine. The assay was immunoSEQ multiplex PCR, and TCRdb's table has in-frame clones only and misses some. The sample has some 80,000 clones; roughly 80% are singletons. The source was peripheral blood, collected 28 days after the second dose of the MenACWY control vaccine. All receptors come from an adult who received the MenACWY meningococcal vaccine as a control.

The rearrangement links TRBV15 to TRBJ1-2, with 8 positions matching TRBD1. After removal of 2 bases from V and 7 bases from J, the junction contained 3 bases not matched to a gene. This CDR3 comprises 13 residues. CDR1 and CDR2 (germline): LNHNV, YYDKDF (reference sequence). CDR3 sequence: CATSRQGAVGYTF. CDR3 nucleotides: TGTGCCACCAGCAGACAGGGGGCAGTTGGCTACACCTTC.

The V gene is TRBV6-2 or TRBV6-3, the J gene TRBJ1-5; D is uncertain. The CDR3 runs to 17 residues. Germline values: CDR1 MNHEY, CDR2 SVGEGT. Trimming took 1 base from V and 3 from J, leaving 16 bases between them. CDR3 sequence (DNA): TGTGCCAGCAGTTACTTAGCAGGAGGGAACCACAATCAGCCCCAGCATTTT. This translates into CASSYLAGGNHNQPQHF.